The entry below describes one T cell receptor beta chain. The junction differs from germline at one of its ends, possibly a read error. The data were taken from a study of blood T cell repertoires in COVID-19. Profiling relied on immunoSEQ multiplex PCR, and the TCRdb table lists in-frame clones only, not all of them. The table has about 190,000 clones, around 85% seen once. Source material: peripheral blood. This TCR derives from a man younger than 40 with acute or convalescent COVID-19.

DNA for the CDR3: TGTGCTAGCAGCCCGGGGGAGAGCTCTGGAAACACCATATATTTT. Translation: CASSPGESSGNTIYF. This rearrangement joins TRBV7-7 to TRBJ1-3, with D possibly matching TRBD1 (5 bases). The CDR3 is made up of 15 amino acids. The germline V gene encodes CDR1 SSHAT and CDR2 FNYEAQ (reference sequence).